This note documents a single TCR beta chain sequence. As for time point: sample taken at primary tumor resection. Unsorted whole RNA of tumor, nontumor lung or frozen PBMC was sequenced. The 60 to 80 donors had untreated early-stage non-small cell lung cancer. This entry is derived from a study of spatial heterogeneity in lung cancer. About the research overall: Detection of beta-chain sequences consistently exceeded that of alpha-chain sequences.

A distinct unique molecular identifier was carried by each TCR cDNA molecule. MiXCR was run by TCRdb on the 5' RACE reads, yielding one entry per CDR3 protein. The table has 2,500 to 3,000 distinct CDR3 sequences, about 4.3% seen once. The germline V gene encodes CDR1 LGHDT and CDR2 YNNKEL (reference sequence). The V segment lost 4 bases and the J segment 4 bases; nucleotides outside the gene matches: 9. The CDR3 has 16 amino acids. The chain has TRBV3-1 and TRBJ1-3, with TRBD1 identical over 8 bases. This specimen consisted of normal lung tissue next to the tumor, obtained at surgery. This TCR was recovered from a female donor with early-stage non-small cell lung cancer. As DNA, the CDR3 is TGTGCCAGCAGCCGCGGTATCAGGGGGCCCGGAAACACCATATATTTT. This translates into CASSRGIRGPGNTIYF.